The T cell receptor (beta chain) described here comes from a study of OX40 agonist ivuxolimab in advanced cancers. Study overall: Averaging 60 years in age, with a range of about 23 to 85, the cohort was around 87% male. People who had prior anti-PD-1, anti-PD-L1 or anti-CTLA-4 therapy could take part, and about 40% had some.

Concerning this clone itself: The antigen is not known.

Overall study results and limits: Some nonresponders also had low normalized T-cell clonal expansion. Antigen specificity was not determined for the expanded peripheral T cells.

Some clones are missing from TCRdb's copy, which holds only in-frame ones; the method was immunoSEQ multiplex PCR. This table has about 68,000 clones, about 85% appearing once. From germline, CDR1 is MNHNY and CDR2 SVGAGI (reference sequence). The CDR3 has 15 residues. Trimming left V 2 bases short and J 3 bases short, with 12 bases between. The rearrangement uses TRBV6-6 and TRBJ2-3, with D possibly called TRBD1 or TRBD2 (5 bases each). Sample: CD4+ or CD8+ T cells sorted from blood, taken in a trial of the OX40 agonist ivuxolimab. The source of this sequence is an adult with an advanced solid tumor such as melanoma, head and neck, liver or kidney cancer. The CDR3 spells CASSYVNGGTDTQYF. CDR3 DNA sequence: TGTGCCAGCAGTTACGTGAATGGGGGTACAGATACGCAGTATTTT.